This passage covers 20 T cell receptor beta chains from one sample sequenced in a study of technical replicates of blood from four donors. TCRdb keeps only in-frame clones here, not all; method: immunoSEQ multiplex PCR. The table lists approximately 76,000 clones, around nine tenths of them singletons, with 0.2% to 0.25% in the top ten. Sequenced: T cells isolated from PBMCs. These receptors were taken from a human donor in good health.

This chain joins TRBV10-3 and TRBJ1-2; maybe TRBD1 (6 bases). This CDR3 comprises 13 residues. V lost 4 bases, J lost 4 bases, and 10 bases lay in between. Germline-derived CDR1 and CDR2 are ENHRY and SYGVKD. The CDR3 DNA sequence: TGTGCCATCAGTGCAGGGGTGGGCTATGGCTACACCTTC. As protein: CAISAGVGYGYTF.

The chain uses TRBV4-2 and TRBJ1-5; no definite D call. The CDR3 sequence is 13 residues long. CDR1 is LGHNA, CDR2 YNFKEQ, per germline. Deletions cut 0 bases from V and 6 bases from J, with 6 bases between. The CDR3 is CASSQEKSQPQHF. CDR3 DNA sequence: TGTGCCAGCAGCCAAGAGAAGAGTCAGCCCCAGCATTTT.

The chain combines TRBV4-1 with TRBJ2-1, with D perhaps matching TRBD2 (5 bases). Trimming removed 7 bases from V and 7 bases from J, with 17 bases in between. The CDR3 contains 14 residues. Germline values: CDR1 MGHRA, CDR2 YSYEKL. CDR3 sequence (DNA): TGCGCCAGCACCATTAGCGCGAGTGAGAATGAGCAGTTCTTC. It yields the protein CASTISASENEQFF.

The V and J genes are TRBV4-1 and TRBJ2-3; D remains ambiguous. CDR1 MGHRA and CDR2 YSYEKL come from the germline V gene. There are 13 residues in the CDR3. Between the trimmed V and J ends, which lost 0 bases and 4 bases, there was a span of 5 bases. DNA of the CDR3: TGCGCCAGCAGCCAAGAGTCGTCAGATACGCAGTATTTT. Its protein is CASSQESSDTQYF.

The rearrangement joins TRBV19 to TRBJ1-2; 7 positions agree with TRBD1. The V segment lost 3 bases and the J segment 4 bases; nucleotides outside the gene matches: 17. The CDR3 contains 18 residues. Germline loops: CDR1 LNHDA, CDR2 SQIVND (reference sequence). CDR3 DNA sequence: TGTGCCAGTAGTATCGATGGATCGGCGACAGGGCTAGGCTATGGCTACACCTTC. Its translation: CASSIDGSATGLGYGYTF.

The chain has TRBV7-9 and TRBJ2-6; D gene ambiguous. The CDR3 sequence is 17 residues long. V was cut by 7 bases and J by 0 bases, with 16 bases left in between. Germline CDR1 SEHNR, CDR2 FQNEAQ (reference sequence). The CDR3 DNA reads TGTGCCAGCACCAACCCGAGCCACCCCTCTGGGGCCAACGTCCTGACTTTC. It translates to CASTNPSHPSGANVLTF. Combining the CDR3 with reference TRBV7-9 and TRBJ2-6 gives the whole variable domain DTGVSQNPRHKITKRGQNVTFRCDPISEHNRLYWYRQTLGQGPEFLTYFQNEAQLEKSRLLSDRFSAERPKGSFSTLEIQRTEQGDSAMYLCASTNPSHPSGANVLTFGAGSRLTVL.

J is TRBJ2-1 and V is TRBV28; 11 bases fit TRBD2. This CDR3 comprises 14 residues. The germline V gene encodes CDR1 MDHEN and CDR2 SYDVKM. V lost 6 bases, J lost 9 bases, and 7 bases stayed unmatched. The CDR3: CASRPLAGGAEQFF. The CDR3 DNA sequence: TGTGCCAGCAGACCCCTAGCGGGAGGAGCTGAGCAGTTCTTC.

The chain carries TRBV11-1 and TRBJ2-7; TRBD1 might be the D (5 bases). Trimming pared 8 bases from V and 0 bases from J, leaving 17 bases between. The V gene's germline CDR1 is SGHAT and CDR2 FQDESV (reference sequence). The CDR3 runs 15 residues. CDR3 loop: CASGVRNGASYEQYF. In nucleotides, the CDR3 is TGTGCCAGCGGCGTTAGAAATGGGGCCTCCTACGAGCAGTACTTC.

This clone has a single count. CDR3 DNA sequence: TGCGCCAGCAGCCAAGGACAGGGGCCCAATGAGCAGTTCTTC. It is translated as CASSQGQGPNEQFF. The V gene is TRBV4-1, the J gene TRBJ2-1; 8 bases map to TRBD1. Unmatched junction bases numbered 2, after V lost 1 base and J lost 6 bases. The V gene's germline CDR1 is MGHRA and CDR2 YSYEKL. CDR3 size: 14 residues.

The rearrangement links TRBV6-1 to TRBJ1-5; 7 bases map to TRBD1. This CDR3 has 13 residues. The germline V gene encodes CDR1 MNHNS and CDR2 SASEGT. Unmatched junction bases numbered 8, after V lost 6 bases and J lost 9 bases. The CDR3 DNA sequence: TGTGCCAGCAGACCGACAGGGACGTCGCCCCAGCATTTT. Translating gives CASRPTGTSPQHF.

The CDR3 spells CASSLYGSMGETQYF. CDR3 DNA: TGTGCCAGCAGCTTATACGGGAGTATGGGGGAGACCCAGTACTTC. The chain employs TRBV7-8 and TRBJ2-5; D may be TRBD2 (6 bases). This CDR3 contains 15 residues. Looked up from germline, CDR1 is SGHVS and CDR2 is FQNEAQ. With 2 bases removed from V and 5 bases from J, the gap between germline ends came to 15 bases.

The V gene is TRBV7-8, the J gene TRBJ1-1; D uncertain. Germline lookup yields CDR1 SGHVS and CDR2 FQNEAQ. CDR3 length equals 16 residues. With 3 bases removed from V and 0 bases from J, the gap between germline ends came to 14 bases. This CDR3 is CASSFSSWEVNTEAFF. The CDR3 region has the DNA TGTGCCAGCAGCTTTTCCTCTTGGGAGGTGAACACTGAAGCTTTCTTT.

The V gene is TRBV2, the J gene TRBJ1-5, with 7 bases aligning to TRBD1. Germline V gives CDR1 SNHLY, CDR2 FYNNEI. This CDR3 spans 17 amino acids. Unmatched junction bases numbered 10, after V lost 5 bases and J lost 0 bases. CDR3 region: CASSTRDSSYSNQPQHF. CDR3 nucleotides: TGTGCCAGCAGTACACGGGACAGTTCTTATAGCAATCAGCCCCAGCATTTT.

V usage is TRBV10-3 and J usage is TRBJ1-6, with 9 bases lining up with TRBD1. Germline CDR1 reads ENHRY; CDR2 reads SYGVKD. J lost 7 bases, V lost 5 bases, and 9 bases had no gene match. The CDR3 runs 16 residues. CDR3 bases: TGTGCCATCAGTCCAACAACAGGGGGCGGGAATTCACCCCTCCACTTT. Amino acids: CAISPTTGGGNSPLHF.

The V call is TRBV5-4, the J call TRBJ1-3, with D tentatively TRBD1 (6 bases). V lost 0 bases and J 4 bases, leaving 17 bases between the germline ends. CDR1 is SGHNT and CDR2 is YYREEE in the germline V gene (reference sequence). The CDR3 spans 17 residues. Written as DNA, the CDR3 is TGTGCCAGCAGCTTGGGTTCATCTCAGGGGTCCGGAAACACCATATATTTT. This sequence encodes CASSLGSSQGSGNTIYF.

The CDR3 sequence is CASSQVFSRGRTEAFF. DNA of the CDR3: TGCGCCAGCAGCCAAGTTTTCAGCAGGGGTCGGACTGAAGCTTTCTTT. The rearrangement links TRBV4-1 to TRBJ1-1, with D tentatively TRBD1 (6 bases). CDR1 and CDR2 from the germline V gene are MGHRA and YSYEKL. Trimming removed 1 base from V and 5 bases from J, with 17 bases in between. The CDR3 contains 16 residues.

The chain has TRBV25-1 and TRBJ1-5; D ambiguous. V dropped 8 bases and J dropped 4 bases, with 15 bases sitting between them. This CDR3 is built from 14 residues. CDR1 and CDR2 (germline): MGHDK, SYGVNS. CDR3 sequence reads: CASGQTPDNQPQHF. CDR3 DNA sequence: TGTGCCAGCGGTCAGACTCCGGATAATCAGCCCCAGCATTTT.

Concerning this clone itself: At one end, the junction sequence differs from germline, possibly due to a read error. The chain employs TRBV10-2 and TRBJ2-1; D is unresolved. The CDR3 extends over 12 amino acids. Germline V gene lookup returns CDR1 WSHSY and CDR2 SAAADI. In DNA, the CDR3 is TGCGCCTGCAGTGAGTCCTCTAAAGGCGGGTTCTTC. Protein: CACSESSKGGFF.

In its sample, this clone was seen a few times. This chain uses TRBV10-1 with TRBJ1-5, with D hard to call. This CDR3 comprises 13 residues. The V end was cut by 9 bases, the J end by 5 bases, with 14 bases between. Looked up from germline, CDR1 is WNHNN and CDR2 is SYGVQD (reference sequence). The CDR3 reads CARSRVEYQPQHF. In DNA form, the CDR3 reads TGCGCCAGGAGTCGAGTGGAGTATCAGCCCCAGCATTTT.

This chain uses TRBV28 with TRBJ1-6, with 7 nucleotides matching TRBD1. Trimming at V came to 3 bases and at J to 8 bases, leaving 7 bases not matched to a gene. CDR1 MDHEN and CDR2 SYDVKM come from the germline V gene. This CDR3 contains 15 residues. CDR3 residues: CASSFGTDLYSPLHF. The CDR3 DNA is TGTGCCAGCAGTTTCGGGACAGACCTCTATTCACCCCTCCACTTT. The full variable domain, rest sourced from reference TRBV28 and TRBJ1-6, is DVKVTQSSRYLVKRTGEKVFLECVQDMDHENMFWYRQDPGLGLRLIYFSYDVKMKEKGDIPEGYSVSREKKERFSLILESASTNQTSMYLCASSFGTDLYSPLHFGNGTRLTVT.